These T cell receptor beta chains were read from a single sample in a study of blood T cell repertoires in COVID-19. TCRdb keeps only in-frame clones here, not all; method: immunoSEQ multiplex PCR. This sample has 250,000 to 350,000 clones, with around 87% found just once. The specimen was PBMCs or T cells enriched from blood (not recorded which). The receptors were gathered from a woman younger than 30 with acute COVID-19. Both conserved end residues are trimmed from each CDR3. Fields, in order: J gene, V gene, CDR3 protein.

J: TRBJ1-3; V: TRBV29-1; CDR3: SATRGPSGNTIY
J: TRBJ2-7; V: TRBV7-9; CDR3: ASQGVSGRATYEQY
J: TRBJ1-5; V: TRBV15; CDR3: ATSRDRNNQPQH
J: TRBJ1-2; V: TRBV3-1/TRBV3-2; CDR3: ASSQATGSDGYT
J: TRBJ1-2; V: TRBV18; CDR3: ASSPRNQGGDSGYT
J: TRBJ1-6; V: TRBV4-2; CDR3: ASSQDSGNSYNSPLH
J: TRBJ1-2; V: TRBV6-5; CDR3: ASSSKENYGYT
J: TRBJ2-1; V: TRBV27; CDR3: ASRPEEPGSGRLINEQF
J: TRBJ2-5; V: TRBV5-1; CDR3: ASSLAGGRARETQY
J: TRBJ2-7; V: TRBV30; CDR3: AWSVNRHYEQY
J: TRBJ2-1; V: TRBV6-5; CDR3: ASSSTTGLANEQF
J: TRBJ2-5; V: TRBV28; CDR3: ASSPGGASQETQY
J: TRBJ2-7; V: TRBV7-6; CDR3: ASSYRTDRAYEQY
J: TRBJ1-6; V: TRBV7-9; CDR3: ASSLAGTGRNSPLH
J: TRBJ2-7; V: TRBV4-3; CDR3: ASSQLTGHAQY
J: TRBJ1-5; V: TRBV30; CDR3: AWSVLGGGATRGNQPQH
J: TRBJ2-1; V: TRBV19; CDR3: ASKRGSGNEQF
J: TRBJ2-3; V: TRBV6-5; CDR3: ARDRGTQY
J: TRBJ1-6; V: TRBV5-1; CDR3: ASSSPTEDNSPLH
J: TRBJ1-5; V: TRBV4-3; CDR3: ASSQSTEGNQPQH
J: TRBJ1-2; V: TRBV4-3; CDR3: ASSQDFAGTNYGYT
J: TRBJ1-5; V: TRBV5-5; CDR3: ASSFEDRMNQPQH
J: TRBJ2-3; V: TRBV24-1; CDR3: ATSGSRGSVTSGRADTQY
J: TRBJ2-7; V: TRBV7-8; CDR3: ASRTSGSSYEQY